A selection of T cell receptor beta chains follows, all from one sample in a study of T cell responses to AZD1222 COVID-19 vaccine. Using immunoSEQ multiplex PCR, the repertoire was profiled, and TCRdb retains in-frame clones only, with some absent. The sample gives about 150,000 clones, 90% of which show up once; 1.8% is in the top ten. Sample: peripheral blood, taken on day 0 of AZD1222 vaccination. The receptors here all came from an adult in good health. CDR3s leave out the opening cysteine and the closing phenylalanine or tryptophan.

>TRBV28|TRBJ2-1
ASTTRIYGRSSYNEQF
>TRBV28|TRBJ2-4
ASSRIAGVTKNIQY
>TRBV4-3|TRBJ1-1
ASSQEMDRVWGTEAF
>TRBV19|TRBJ1-1
ASSILDSWNTEAF
>TRBV28|TRBJ1-2
ASSPRPNYGYT
>TRBV7-9|TRBJ2-1
ASSLGQGSYNEQF
>TRBV2|TRBJ2-1
ASNEEVQNEQF
>TRBV18|TRBJ1-4
ASSPPSATTNEKLF
>TRBV18|TRBJ2-3
ASSPTSGSFDTQY
>TRBV29-1|TRBJ2-2
SVETGGGGELF
>TRBV5-4|TRBJ1-6
ASSTKQGGNSPLH
>TRBV27|TRBJ1-1
ASRKWTEPNTEAF
>TRBV19|TRBJ1-1
ASSGLNTEAF
>TRBV6-5|TRBJ2-3
ASSYSYSEDTQY
>TRBV7-2|TRBJ2-3
ASSFLQREFADTQY
>TRBV27|TRBJ2-1
ASNIGLAGLDEQF
>TRBV5-8|TRBJ1-3
ASSLGSGAGNTIY
>TRBV28|TRBJ2-3
ASSFSPSTDTQY
>TRBV28|TRBJ2-5
ASSYISVPQVETQY
>TRBV14|TRBJ2-5
ASSSGETQY
>TRBV9|TRBJ2-1
ASSRGTSGTNEQF
>TRBV30|TRBJ1-1
AWSAGANTEAF
>TRBV3-1/TRBV3-2|TRBJ2-7
ASSRAGSGSYEQY